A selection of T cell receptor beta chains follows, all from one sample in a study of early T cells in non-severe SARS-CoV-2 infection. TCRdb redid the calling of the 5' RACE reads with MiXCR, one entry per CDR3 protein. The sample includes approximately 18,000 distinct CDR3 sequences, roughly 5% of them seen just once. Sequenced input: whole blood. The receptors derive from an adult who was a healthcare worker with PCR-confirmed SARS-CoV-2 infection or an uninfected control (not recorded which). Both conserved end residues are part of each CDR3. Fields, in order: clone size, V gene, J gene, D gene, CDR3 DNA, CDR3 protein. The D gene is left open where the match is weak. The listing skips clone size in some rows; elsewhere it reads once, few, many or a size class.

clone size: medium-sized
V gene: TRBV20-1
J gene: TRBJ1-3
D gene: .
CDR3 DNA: TGCAGTGCGAGCGCTGAAAACACCATATATTTT
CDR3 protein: CSASAENTIYF

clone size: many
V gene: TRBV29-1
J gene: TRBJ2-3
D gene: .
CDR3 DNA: TGCAGCGTTGACCCAGGGGCAGATACGCAGTATTTT
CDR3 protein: CSVDPGADTQYF

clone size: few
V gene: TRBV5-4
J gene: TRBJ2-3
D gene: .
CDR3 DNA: TGTGCCAGCAGCCCTCCCTACGGCAGGGCGCAGTATTTT
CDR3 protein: CASSPPYGRAQYF

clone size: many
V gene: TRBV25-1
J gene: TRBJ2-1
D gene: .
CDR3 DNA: TGTGCCAGCAGTTCCCCGGGAGAGTCGCCCTACAATGAGCAGTTCTTC
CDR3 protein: CASSSPGESPYNEQFF

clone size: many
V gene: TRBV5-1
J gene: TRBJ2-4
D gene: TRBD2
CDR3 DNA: TGCGCCAGCAGCTTGGCGGGGGGGCGCTATGAAAACATTCAGTACTTC
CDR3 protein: CASSLAGGRYENIQYF

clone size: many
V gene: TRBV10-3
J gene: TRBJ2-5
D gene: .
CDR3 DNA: TGTGCCATCAGTACTAGATTGGGAAGGGGGATGGAGACCCAGTACTTC
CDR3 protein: CAISTRLGRGMETQYF

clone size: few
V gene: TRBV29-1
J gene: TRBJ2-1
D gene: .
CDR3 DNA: TGCAGCGTTGACCGGCAGGCTTACAATGAGCAGTTCTTC
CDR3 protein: CSVDRQAYNEQFF

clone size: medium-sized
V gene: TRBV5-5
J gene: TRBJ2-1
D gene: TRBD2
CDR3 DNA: TGTGCCAGCAGCTTGGTGCCTAGCGGGAGAATAGTGAATGAGCAGTTCTTC
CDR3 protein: CASSLVPSGRIVNEQFF

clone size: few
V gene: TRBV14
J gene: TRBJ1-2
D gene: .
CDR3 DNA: TGTGCCAGCAGCCAAGCTAAGCTTCCTTCGGGGGCTAGGGGCTACACCTTC
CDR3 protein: CASSQAKLPSGARGYTF

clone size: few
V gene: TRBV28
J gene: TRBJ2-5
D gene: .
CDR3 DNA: TGTGCCAGCAGTTTGGGTGGGGACCAAGAGACCCAGTACTTC
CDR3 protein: CASSLGGDQETQYF

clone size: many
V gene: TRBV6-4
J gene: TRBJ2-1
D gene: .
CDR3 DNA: TGTGCCAGCAGCCCCTCGACTAGCAATGAGCAGTTCTTC
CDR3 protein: CASSPSTSNEQFF

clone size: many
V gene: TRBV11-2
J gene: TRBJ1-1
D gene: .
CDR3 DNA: TGTGCCAGCAATCAGGGGTTGGTGAACACTGAAGCTTTCTTT
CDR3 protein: CASNQGLVNTEAFF

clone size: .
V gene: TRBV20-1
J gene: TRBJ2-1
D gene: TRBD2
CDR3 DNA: TGCAGTGCTAGGAAAGCGGGAGAGGATGAGCAGTTCTTC
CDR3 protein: CSARKAGEDEQFF

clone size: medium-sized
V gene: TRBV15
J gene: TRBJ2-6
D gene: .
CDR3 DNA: TGTGCCACCAGCACAGGACCGGCCTCTGGGGCCAACGTCCTGACTTTC
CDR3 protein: CATSTGPASGANVLTF

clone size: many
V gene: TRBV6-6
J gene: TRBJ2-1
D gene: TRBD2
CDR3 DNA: TGTGCCAGCAACAAAAGGACTAGCGGGAGAAGTGAGGCGGATGAGCAGTTCTTC
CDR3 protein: CASNKRTSGRSEADEQFF

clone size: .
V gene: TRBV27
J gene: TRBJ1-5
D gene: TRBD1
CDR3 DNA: TGTGCCAGCAGTCCTATCTACAGGGGGCGCAATCAGCCCCAGCATTTT
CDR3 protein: CASSPIYRGRNQPQHF

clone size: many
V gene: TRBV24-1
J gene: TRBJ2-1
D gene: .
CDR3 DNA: TGTGCCACCAGTGATTTGGCGGGGACAAATGAGCAGTTCTTC
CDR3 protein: CATSDLAGTNEQFF

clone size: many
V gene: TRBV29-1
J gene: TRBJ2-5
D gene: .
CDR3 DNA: TGCAGCGTTGATACGGGGCTCGAAGAGACCCAGTACTTC
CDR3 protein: CSVDTGLEETQYF

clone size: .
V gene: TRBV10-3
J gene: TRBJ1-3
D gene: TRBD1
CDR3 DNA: TGTGCCATCAGTGATGAGGGGGCTGCGGATGGAAACACCATATATTTT
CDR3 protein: CAISDEGAADGNTIYF

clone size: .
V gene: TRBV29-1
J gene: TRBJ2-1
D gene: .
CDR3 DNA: TGCAGCGGTACCTACAATGAGCAGTTCTTC
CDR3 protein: CSGTYNEQFF

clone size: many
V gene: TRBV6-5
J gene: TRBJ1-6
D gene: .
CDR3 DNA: TGTGCCAGCAGTTACTTCGATAATTCACCCCTCCACTTT
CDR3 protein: CASSYFDNSPLHF

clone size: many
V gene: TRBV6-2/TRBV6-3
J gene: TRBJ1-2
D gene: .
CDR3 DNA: TGTGCCAGCAGTTCTGCGACACTCTATGGCTACACCTTC
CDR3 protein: CASSSATLYGYTF

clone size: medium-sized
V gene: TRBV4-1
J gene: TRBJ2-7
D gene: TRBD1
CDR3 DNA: TGCGCCAGCAGCGCCCGACAGGGAAGCTCCTACGAGCAGTACTTC
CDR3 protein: CASSARQGSSYEQYF

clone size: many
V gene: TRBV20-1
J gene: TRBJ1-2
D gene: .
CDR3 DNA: TGCAGTGCTTGGACAGACATTTCCTATGGCTACACCTTC
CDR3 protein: CSAWTDISYGYTF

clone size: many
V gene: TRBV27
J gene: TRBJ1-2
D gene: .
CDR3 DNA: TGTGCCAGCAGTTTATCTGGGGATGGGGGGTACTATGGCTACACCTTC
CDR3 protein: CASSLSGDGGYYGYTF

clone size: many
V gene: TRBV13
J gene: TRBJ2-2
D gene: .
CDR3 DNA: TGTGCCACCCCACTTCAGGCGAACACCGGGGAGCTGTTTTTT
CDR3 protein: CATPLQANTGELFF

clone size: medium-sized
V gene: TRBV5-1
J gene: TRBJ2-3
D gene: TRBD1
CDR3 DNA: TGCGCCAGCAGCTTGGCAGGGGACAGCAACACAGATACGCAGTATTTT
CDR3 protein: CASSLAGDSNTDTQYF

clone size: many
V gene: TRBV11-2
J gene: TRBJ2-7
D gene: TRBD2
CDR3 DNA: TGTGCCAGCAGCTTAGATTGGGGTAGCGGGAGTCGCGAGCAGTACTTC
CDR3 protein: CASSLDWGSGSREQYF

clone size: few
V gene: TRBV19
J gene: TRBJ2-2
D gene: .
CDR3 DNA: TGTGCCAGTAGTTCGCATGATTCCGGGGAGCTGTTTTTT
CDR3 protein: CASSSHDSGELFF

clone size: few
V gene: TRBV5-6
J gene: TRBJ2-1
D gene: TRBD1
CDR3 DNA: TGTGCCAGCAGCTCCTTGGACAGGCCATACAATGAGCAGTTCTTC
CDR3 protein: CASSSLDRPYNEQFF

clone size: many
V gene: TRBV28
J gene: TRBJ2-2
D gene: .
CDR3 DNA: TGTGCCAGCAGGGTTAGAGGTACGAACACCGGGGAGCTGTTTTTT
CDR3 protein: CASRVRGTNTGELFF

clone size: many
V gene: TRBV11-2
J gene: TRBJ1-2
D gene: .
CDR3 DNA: TGTGCCAGCAGCGCCCGACAGTACCTGAACTATGGCTACACCTTC
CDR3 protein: CASSARQYLNYGYTF

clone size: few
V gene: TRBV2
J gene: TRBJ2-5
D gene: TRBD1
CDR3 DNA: TGTGCCAGCAGTGTGACAGGGCCCGACGAGACCCAGTACTTC
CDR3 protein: CASSVTGPDETQYF

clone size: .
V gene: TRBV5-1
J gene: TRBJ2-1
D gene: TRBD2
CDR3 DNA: TGCGCCAGCAGCGGGGGACTAGCGGGAGTCCCCGGGGAGCAGTTCTTC
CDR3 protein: CASSGGLAGVPGEQFF

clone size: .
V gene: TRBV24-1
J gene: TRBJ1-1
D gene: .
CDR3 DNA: TGTGCCACCCCCGTAGGGGAGGGCACTGAAGCTTTCTTT
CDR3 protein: CATPVGEGTEAFF

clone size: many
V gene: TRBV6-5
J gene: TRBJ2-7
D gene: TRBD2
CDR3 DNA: TGTGCCAGCAGTTACATAGCGGGAGGGGGCGAGCAGTACTTC
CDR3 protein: CASSYIAGGGEQYF

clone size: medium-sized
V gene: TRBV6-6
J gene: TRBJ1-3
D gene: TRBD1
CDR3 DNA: TGTGCCAGCAGTCCAAGACAGGGTGCCATATATTTT
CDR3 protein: CASSPRQGAIYF

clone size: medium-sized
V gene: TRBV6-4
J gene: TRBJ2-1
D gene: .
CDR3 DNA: TGTGCCAGCAGTGAAATCCCCAGACGGTCATACAATGAGCAGTTCTTC
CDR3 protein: CASSEIPRRSYNEQFF

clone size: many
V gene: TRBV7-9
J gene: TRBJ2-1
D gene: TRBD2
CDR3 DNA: TGTGCCAGCAGCCCCCTTACTAGCGGGAAGGGCTATGAGCAGTTCTTC
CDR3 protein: CASSPLTSGKGYEQFF

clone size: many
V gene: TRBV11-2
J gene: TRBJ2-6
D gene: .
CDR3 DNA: TGTGCCAGCAGCTCTGGGGCCAACGTCCTGACTTTC
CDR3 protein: CASSSGANVLTF

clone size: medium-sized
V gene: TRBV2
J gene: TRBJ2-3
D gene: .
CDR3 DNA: TGTGCCAGCAGTGACAGGGGTTGGGGCACAGATACGCAGTATTTT
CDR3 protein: CASSDRGWGTDTQYF

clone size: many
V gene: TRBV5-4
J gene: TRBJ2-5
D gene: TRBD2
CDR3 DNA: TGTGCCAGCAGCTGGACTAGCCAAGAGACCCAGTACTTC
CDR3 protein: CASSWTSQETQYF

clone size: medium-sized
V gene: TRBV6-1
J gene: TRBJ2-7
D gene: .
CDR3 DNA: TGTGCCAGCCAGGGCGGCTCCTACGAGCAGTACTTC
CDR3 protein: CASQGGSYEQYF

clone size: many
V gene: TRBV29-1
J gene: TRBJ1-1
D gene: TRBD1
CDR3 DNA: TGCAGCGTTACAGGGACAGAGGACACTGAAGCTTTCTTT
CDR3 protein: CSVTGTEDTEAFF

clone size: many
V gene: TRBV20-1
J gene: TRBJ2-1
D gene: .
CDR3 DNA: TGCAGTGCTAGAAACCGAGGGGCCTACAATGAGCAGTTCTTC
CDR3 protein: CSARNRGAYNEQFF

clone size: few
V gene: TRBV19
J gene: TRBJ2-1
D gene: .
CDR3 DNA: TGTGCCAGTAGCCCCTTGCTAGGGGTAAGTAGGAATGAGCAGTTCTTC
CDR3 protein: CASSPLLGVSRNEQFF